The following is a T cell receptor (beta chain) sequence with its context. This sample is drawn from a study of T cells in Graves' hyperthyroidism and ophthalmopathy. Background on the study: Peripheral blood specimens were obtained at initial diagnosis, prior to any treatment.

The TCR beta CDR3 regions underwent amplification using RNA transcripts as the source. Primed by the HTBI set, a first-round RT-PCR was run on the TCR CDR3. TCRdb called the multiplex PCR reads again in MiXCR, with one record for every CDR3 protein. The repertoire holds approximately 380,000 distinct CDR3 sequences, around 20% seen once, with roughly two fifths in the top ten. CDR3 size: 15 residues. The germline gives CDR1 SGHVS, CDR2 FNYEAQ. V lost 5 bases to trimming and J lost 3 bases; unmatched junction nucleotides: 5. The material sequenced was blood. The receptor was isolated from a man aged 18-30 years with Graves' ophthalmopathy. The genes are TRBV7-6 and TRBJ2-3, with 10 bases identical to TRBD2. The CDR3 coding sequence is TGTGCCAGCAGCAGGGGACTAGCGCTTACAGATACGCAGTATTTT. It specifies CASSRGLALTDTQYF.